This T cell receptor (beta chain) emerged from a study of T-cell memory formation after mild COVID-19. About the study: Across donors, TCR clusters were largely donor specific. General study points: Largely, contracting CD4+ clones fell within CM and EM, and contracting CD8+ clones within EMRA.

In this sample, this clonotype turned up a few times. Its antigen is undetermined. The germline gives CDR1 SGHTA, CDR2 FQGNSA. V lost 1 base, J lost 3 bases, and 5 bases stayed unmatched. CDR3 size: 17 residues. Constant-segment primers were used for 5'RACE, and the resulting TCR alpha and TCR beta cDNA libraries carried sample barcodes and UMIs. Via MiXCR, TCRdb re-called the 5' RACE reads, giving one row per CDR3 protein. The profile shows around 420,000 distinct CDR3 sequences, 20% to 25% of them singletons. The sequence derives from an adult woman who had mild COVID-19 (a few samples of this study predate the infection). Cell type and time point are not known. The chain carries TRBV7-2 and TRBJ2-2; TRBD2 aligns across 10 bases. The sequencing sample was made of PBMCs or a T cell subset sorted from them (not recorded which). CDR3 protein: CASSLGPAGGYTGELFF. The CDR3 region has the DNA TGTGCCAGCAGCTTAGGTCCAGCGGGGGGGTACACCGGGGAGCTGTTTTTT.